One and the same sample provided the 18 T cell receptor beta chains below, sequenced in a study of cytomegalovirus exposure and HLA in healthy donors (dated by TCRdb to about 2017). Libraries were made using the immunoSEQ multiplex PCR assay. A mixture of 60 forward primers for TCR Vbeta segments and 13 reverse primers for TCR Jbeta segments was used in the multiplex PCR. As stored in TCRdb, this immuneACCESS dataset retains in-frame rearrangements with V and J assigned. A fraction of the clones does not appear; measured against another copy, unresolved V genes explain less than half of the discrepancy, and the remainder lacks a known reason. The table for this sample lists tens of thousands of clones; 55% to 75% of them were counted only once. 9.5% to 13% of the sample rests with the top ten. The specimen sequenced was PBMCs. Receptors were obtained from a woman aged 40 to 50 in good health and CMV-seropositive.

The chain recombines TRBV7-3 with TRBJ2-3; possibly TRBD2 for D (7 bases). Germline CDR1 SGHTA, CDR2 FQGTGA. The CDR3 extends over 15 amino acids. Trimming stripped 4 bases from V and 3 bases from J, with 14 bases between. CDR3: CASSSLGGATDTQYF. CDR3 nucleotide sequence: TGTGCCAGCAGCTCCCTAGGGGGGGCTACAGATACGCAGTATTTT.

The rearrangement joins TRBV4-1 to TRBJ1-2; 9 bases fit TRBD1. Germline lookup yields CDR1 MGHRA and CDR2 YSYEKL. Trimming removed 3 bases from V and 7 bases from J; junction bases left unmatched: 12. The CDR3 is made up of 16 amino acids. CDR3: CASSHYFRTGVFGYTF. Here the CDR3 DNA reads TGCGCCAGCAGCCACTACTTCCGGACAGGGGTTTTTGGCTACACCTTC.

CDR3 amino acids: CASSDEGTSGEGNLKTQYF. Written as DNA, the CDR3 is TGTGCCAGCAGTGACGAGGGGACTAGCGGGGAGGGTAATTTGAAGACCCAGTACTTC. The rearrangement joins TRBV2 to TRBJ2-5; TRBD2 matches at 13 bases. V lost 3 bases, J lost 6 bases, and 16 bases stayed unmatched. The CDR3 loop spans 19 amino acids. The germline V gene encodes CDR1 SNHLY and CDR2 FYNNEI.

The chain is built from TRBV5-1 and TRBJ1-2, with a weak D call TRBD1 (5 bases). Germline CDR1 SGHRS, CDR2 YFSETQ. Between the trimmed V and J ends, which lost 5 bases and 6 bases, there was a span of 26 bases. The CDR3 is made up of 17 amino acids. CDR3 sequence reads: CASSYPGPTSAGDGYTF. The CDR3 DNA sequence: TGCGCCAGCAGTTACCCAGGGCCTACGTCGGCTGGCGATGGCTACACCTTC.

This chain links TRBV9 with TRBJ2-7; TRBD1 is a possible D gene (7 bases). Trimming left V 3 bases short and J 3 bases short, with 16 bases between. This CDR3 spans 15 amino acids. Germline lookup yields CDR1 SGDLS and CDR2 YYNGEE. In DNA, the CDR3 is TGTGCCAGCAGCGCACAGACAGGGACTTACTACGAGCAGTACTTC. Amino acids: CASSAQTGTYYEQYF.

This sequence joins TRBV11-2 and TRBJ1-2; D not resolved. V lost 1 base and J 6 bases, leaving 15 bases between the germline ends. This CDR3 spans 15 amino acids. Germline V gene data show CDR1 as SGHAT and CDR2 as FQNNGV. CDR3 amino acids: CASSLGPVGDDGYTF. The DNA of the CDR3 is TGTGCCAGCAGCTTAGGTCCAGTGGGAGATGATGGCTACACCTTC.

This clone occurred many times. The V call is TRBV27, the J call TRBJ2-6; D ambiguous. CDR1 MNHEY and CDR2 SMNVEV come from the germline V gene (reference sequence). CDR3 length equals 18 residues. V dropped 2 bases and J dropped 0 bases, with 14 bases sitting between them. The CDR3 sequence is CASSLSGASASGANVLTF. The CDR3 DNA is TGTGCCAGCAGTTTAAGTGGAGCGTCGGCCTCTGGGGCCAACGTCCTGACTTTC.

The chain employs TRBV5-1 and TRBJ1-3; TRBD1 matches at 7 bases. V was clipped by 5 bases and J by 6 bases; unmatched bases: 8. CDR1 is SGHRS, CDR2 YFSETQ, per germline. This CDR3 region has 14 residues. CDR3 sequence: CASRTTEGANTIYF. CDR3 coding DNA: TGCGCCAGCAGAACCACGGAGGGGGCAAACACCATATATTTT.

This clone showed up just a few times. This rearrangement joins TRBV13 to TRBJ2-5, with 7 bases matching TRBD1. Germline CDR1 PRHDT, CDR2 FYEKMQ (reference sequence). The CDR3 has 15 residues. The J segment lost 2 bases and the V segment lost 7 bases, leaving 10 bases of the junction unmatched. CDR3 nucleotide sequence: TGTGCCAGCACTCCGCCGGGACAGCAGCAAGAGACCCAGTACTTC. Translation: CASTPPGQQQETQYF.

The genes are TRBV27 and TRBJ1-5; 8 bases match TRBD1. V gave up 2 bases and J gave up 6 bases; unmatched junction bases: 3. CDR1 is MNHEY and CDR2 is SMNVEV in the germline V gene (reference sequence). The CDR3 has 14 residues. The CDR3 protein is CASSLQGAGQPQHF. The CDR3 DNA reads TGTGCCAGCAGTTTACAGGGGGCGGGTCAGCCCCAGCATTTT.

This clone has a single count. The CDR3 spells CASADSRTDTQYF. DNA of the CDR3: TGCGCCAGCGCAGACTCTCGCACAGATACGCAGTATTTT. The V and J genes are TRBV5-1 and TRBJ2-3; D ambiguous. The V end lost 7 bases, the J end lost 1 base, and 10 bases lay between the germline ends. Per the germline V gene, CDR1 is SGHRS and CDR2 is YFSETQ. The CDR3 sequence is 13 residues long.

The chain combines TRBV7-8 with TRBJ1-1; TRBD1 might be the D (6 bases). This CDR3 spans 14 amino acids. Between the trimmed V and J ends, which lost 0 bases and 9 bases, there was a span of 14 bases. Germline CDR1 and CDR2: SGHVS and FQNEAQ. The CDR3 loop reads CASSLAVGQTKAFF. CDR3 DNA: TGTGCCAGCAGCTTAGCGGTAGGACAGACTAAAGCTTTCTTT.

A word on this clone: Other DNA variants within this sample encode the same CDR3. The CDR3 nucleotides are TGTGCCAGCAGCGTTCAGGGGGGCGAAAAACTGTTTTTT. Its translation: CASSVQGGEKLFF. The J gene is TRBJ1-4, the V gene TRBV9; 7 bases fit TRBD1. This CDR3 comprises 13 residues. Germline CDR1 SGDLS, CDR2 YYNGEE. Trimming cost V 2 bases and J 8 bases; bases outside gene matches: 3.

The chain joins TRBV6-9 to TRBJ2-2, with a possible D match to TRBD1 (6 bases). The ends were cut back, 0 bases at V and 7 bases at J, with 12 bases in the middle. CDR1 and CDR2 from the germline V gene are MNHGY and SVAAGI. The CDR3 consists of 15 residues. The CDR3 here is CASSYSSGDGGELFF. Here the CDR3 DNA reads TGTGCCAGCAGTTATTCGTCAGGGGATGGCGGGGAGCTGTTTTTT.

V gene TRBV7-8 combines with J gene TRBJ2-7; TRBD1 might be the D (6 bases). Germline V gene data show CDR1 as SGHVS and CDR2 as FQNEAQ. CDR3 length: 13 amino acids. Trimming took off 5 bases at V and 5 bases at J, with 13 bases between the two ends. The CDR3 is CASSQIQGHEQYF. The DNA of the CDR3 is TGTGCCAGCAGCCAAATACAGGGACACGAGCAGTACTTC.

This clone was seen a few times. A junction end diverges from the germline sequence, so it may reflect a read error. The chain has TRBV2 and TRBJ2-3; weak D call: TRBD1 (5 bases). The CDR3 is 8 amino acids. Germline values: CDR1 SNHLY, CDR2 FYNNEI. Written as DNA, the CDR3 is TGTGCCAGCAGTGAGGGGCGATTT. Encoded protein: CASSEGRF.

This clone was seen a few times. The V and J genes are TRBV5-8 and TRBJ1-1, with D possibly being TRBD1 (5 bases). Deletions cut 6 bases from V and 5 bases from J, with 20 bases between. CDR1 and CDR2 from the germline V gene are SGHTS and YDEGEE. The CDR3 extends over 15 amino acids. In DNA, the CDR3 is TGTGCCAGCACCGCTGGGAGGGGTAGAGGGACTGAAGCTTTCTTT. This encodes CASTAGRGRGTEAFF.

The rearrangement joins TRBV2 to TRBJ2-3; 7 bases align to TRBD1. Trimming at V came to 10 bases and at J to 3 bases, leaving 10 bases not matched to a gene. CDR3 length: 14 amino acids. CDR1 is SNHLY, CDR2 FYNNEI, per germline. CDR3 sequence reads: CAIVTGAQTDTQYF. The CDR3 DNA is TGTGCCATTGTTACAGGGGCCCAGACAGATACGCAGTATTTT.